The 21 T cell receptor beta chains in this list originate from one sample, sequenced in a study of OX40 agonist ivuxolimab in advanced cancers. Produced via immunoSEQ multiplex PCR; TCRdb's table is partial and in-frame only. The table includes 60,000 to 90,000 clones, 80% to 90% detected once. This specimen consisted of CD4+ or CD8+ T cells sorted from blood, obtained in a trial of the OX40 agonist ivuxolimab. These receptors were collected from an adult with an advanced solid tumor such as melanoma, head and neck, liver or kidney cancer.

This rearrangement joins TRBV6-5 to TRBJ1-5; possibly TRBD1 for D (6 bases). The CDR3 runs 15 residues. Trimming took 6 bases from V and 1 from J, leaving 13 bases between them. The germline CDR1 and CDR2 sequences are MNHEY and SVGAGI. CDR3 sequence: CASSSLGGSNQPQHF. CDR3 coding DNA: TGTGCCAGCAGCTCCCTAGGGGGAAGCAATCAGCCCCAGCATTTT.

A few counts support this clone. This CDR3 reads CASSETGAGKLFF. Here the CDR3 DNA reads TGTGCCAGCAGTGAAACGGGGGCCGGGAAACTGTTTTTT. This chain connects TRBV2 to TRBJ1-4; a possible D gene is TRBD1 (6 bases). Trimming cost V 2 bases and J 11 bases, with 12 bases left between them. Germline CDR1 is SNHLY and CDR2 is FYNNEI. The CDR3 is 13 amino acids.

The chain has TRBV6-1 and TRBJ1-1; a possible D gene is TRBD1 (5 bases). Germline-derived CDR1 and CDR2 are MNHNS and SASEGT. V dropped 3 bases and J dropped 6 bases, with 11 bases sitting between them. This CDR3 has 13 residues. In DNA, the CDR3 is TGTGCCAGCAGTGAGCTTTGGGGGGCTGAAGCTTTCTTT. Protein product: CASSELWGAEAFF.

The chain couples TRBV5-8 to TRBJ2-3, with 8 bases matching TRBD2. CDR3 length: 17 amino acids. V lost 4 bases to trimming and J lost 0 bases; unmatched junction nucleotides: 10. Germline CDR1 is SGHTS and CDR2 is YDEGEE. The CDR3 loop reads CASSPGGRALSTDTQYF. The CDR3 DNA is TGTGCCAGCAGCCCGGGGGGGAGGGCCCTCAGCACAGATACGCAGTATTTT.

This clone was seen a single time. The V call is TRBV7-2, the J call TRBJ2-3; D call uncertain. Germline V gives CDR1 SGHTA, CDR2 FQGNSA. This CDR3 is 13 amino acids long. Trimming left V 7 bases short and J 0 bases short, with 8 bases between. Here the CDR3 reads CASTRASTDTQYF. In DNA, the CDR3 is TGTGCCAGCACACGGGCTAGCACAGATACGCAGTATTTT.

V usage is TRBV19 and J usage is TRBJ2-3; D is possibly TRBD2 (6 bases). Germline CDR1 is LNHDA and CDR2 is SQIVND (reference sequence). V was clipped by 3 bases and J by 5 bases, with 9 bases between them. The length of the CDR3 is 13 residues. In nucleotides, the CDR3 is TGTGCCAGTAGTATTGCGGGGTTAGATACGCAGTATTTT. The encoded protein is CASSIAGLDTQYF. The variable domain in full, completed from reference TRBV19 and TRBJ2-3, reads DGGITQSPKYLFRKEGQNVTLSCEQNLNHDAMYWYRQDPGQGLRLIYYSQIVNDFQKGDIAEGYSVSREKKESFPLTVTSAQKNPTAFYLCASSIAGLDTQYFGPGTRLTVL.

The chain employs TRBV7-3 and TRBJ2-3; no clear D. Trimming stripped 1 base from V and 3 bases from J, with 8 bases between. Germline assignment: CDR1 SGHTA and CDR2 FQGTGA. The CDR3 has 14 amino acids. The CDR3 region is CASSLIPDTDTQYF. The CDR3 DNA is TGTGCCAGCAGCTTAATCCCAGATACAGATACGCAGTATTTT.

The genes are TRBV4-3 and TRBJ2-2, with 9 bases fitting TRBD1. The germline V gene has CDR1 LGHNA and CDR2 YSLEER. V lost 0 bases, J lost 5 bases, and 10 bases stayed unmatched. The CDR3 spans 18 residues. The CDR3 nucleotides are TGCGCCAGCAGCCAAGACCCCTTCGGACAGGGGCCGACCGGGGAGCTGTTTTTT. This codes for CASSQDPFGQGPTGELFF.

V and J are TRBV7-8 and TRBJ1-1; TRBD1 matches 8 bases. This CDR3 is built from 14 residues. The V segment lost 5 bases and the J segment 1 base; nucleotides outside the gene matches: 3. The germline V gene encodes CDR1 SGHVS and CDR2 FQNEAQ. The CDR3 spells CASSQDRGNTEAFF. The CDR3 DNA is TGTGCCAGCAGCCAAGACAGGGGGAACACTGAAGCTTTCTTT.

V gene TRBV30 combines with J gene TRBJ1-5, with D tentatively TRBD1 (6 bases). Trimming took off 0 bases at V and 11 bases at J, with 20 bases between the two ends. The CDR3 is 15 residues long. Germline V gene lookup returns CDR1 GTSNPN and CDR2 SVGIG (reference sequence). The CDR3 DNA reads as TGTGCCTGGAGTGTTATTGGATTCACAGGGCGAGCCCAGCATTTT. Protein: CAWSVIGFTGRAQHF.

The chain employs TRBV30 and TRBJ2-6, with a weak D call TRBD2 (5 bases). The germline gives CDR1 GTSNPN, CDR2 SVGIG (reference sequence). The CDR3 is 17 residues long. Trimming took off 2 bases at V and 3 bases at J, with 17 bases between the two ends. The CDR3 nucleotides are TGTGCCTGGAGTCGGGATCTCTCGGGTGGTGGGGCCAACGTCCTGACTTTC. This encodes CAWSRDLSGGGANVLTF.

CDR3 DNA: TGTGCCAGCAGTCCTCGGACAGGGGTGGTTGAAGCTTTCTTT. Protein: CASSPRTGVVEAFF. The rearrangement links TRBV2 to TRBJ1-1; 9 bases match TRBD1. CDR3 length: 14 residues. In germline, CDR1 is SNHLY, CDR2 FYNNEI. The ends lost 5 bases at V and 7 bases at J; junction bases unmatched: 8.

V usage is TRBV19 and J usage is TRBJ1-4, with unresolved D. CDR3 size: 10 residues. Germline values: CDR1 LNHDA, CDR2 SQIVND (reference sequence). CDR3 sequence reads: CDTANEKLFF. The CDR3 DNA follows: TGTGATACGGCTAATGAAAAACTGTTTTTT.

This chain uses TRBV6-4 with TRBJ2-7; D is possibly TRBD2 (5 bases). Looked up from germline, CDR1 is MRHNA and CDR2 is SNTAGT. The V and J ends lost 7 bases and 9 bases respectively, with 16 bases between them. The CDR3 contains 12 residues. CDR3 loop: CASKATVAGQYF. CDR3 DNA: TGTGCCAGCAAGGCGACCGTCGCGGGGCAGTACTTC.

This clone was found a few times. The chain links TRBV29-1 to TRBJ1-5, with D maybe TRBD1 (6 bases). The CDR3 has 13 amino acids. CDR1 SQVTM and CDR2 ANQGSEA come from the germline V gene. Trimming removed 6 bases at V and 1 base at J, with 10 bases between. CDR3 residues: CSVHTGSNQPQHF. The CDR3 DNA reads TGCAGCGTACATACAGGGAGCAATCAGCCCCAGCATTTT.

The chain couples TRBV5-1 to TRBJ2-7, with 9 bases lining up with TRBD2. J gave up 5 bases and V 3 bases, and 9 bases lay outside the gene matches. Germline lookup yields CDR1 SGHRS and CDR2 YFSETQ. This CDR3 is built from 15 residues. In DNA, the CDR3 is TGCGCCAGCAGCTGGGGGGATCGGACTAGCGACGAGCAGTACTTC. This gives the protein CASSWGDRTSDEQYF.

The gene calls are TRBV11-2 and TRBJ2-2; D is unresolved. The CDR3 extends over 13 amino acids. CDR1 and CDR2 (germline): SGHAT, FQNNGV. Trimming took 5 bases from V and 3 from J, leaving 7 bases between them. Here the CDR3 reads CASSTLYTGELFF. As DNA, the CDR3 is TGTGCCAGCAGCACCCTTTACACCGGGGAGCTGTTTTTT.

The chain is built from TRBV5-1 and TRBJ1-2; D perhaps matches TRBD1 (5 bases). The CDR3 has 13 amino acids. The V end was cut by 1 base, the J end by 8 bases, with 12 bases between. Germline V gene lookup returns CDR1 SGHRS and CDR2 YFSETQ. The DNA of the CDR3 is TGCGCCAGCAGCTTGCAGGGCGGGTGGGGCTACACCTTC. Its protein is CASSLQGGWGYTF.

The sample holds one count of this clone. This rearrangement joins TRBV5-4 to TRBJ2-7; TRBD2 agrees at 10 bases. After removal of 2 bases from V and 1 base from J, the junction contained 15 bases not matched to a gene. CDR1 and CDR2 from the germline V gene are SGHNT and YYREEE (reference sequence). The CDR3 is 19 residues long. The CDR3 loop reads CASSFRQGPSGSISYEQYF. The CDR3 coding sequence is TGTGCCAGCAGCTTTCGGCAGGGACCTAGCGGGAGTATATCCTACGAGCAGTACTTC.

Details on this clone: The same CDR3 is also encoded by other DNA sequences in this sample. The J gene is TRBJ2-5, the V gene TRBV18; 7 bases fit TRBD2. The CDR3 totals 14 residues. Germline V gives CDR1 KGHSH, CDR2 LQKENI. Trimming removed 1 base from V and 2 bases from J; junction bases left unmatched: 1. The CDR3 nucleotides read TGTGCCAGCTCACCACAGGGAGGGCAAGAGACCCAGTACTTC. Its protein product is CASSPQGGQETQYF.

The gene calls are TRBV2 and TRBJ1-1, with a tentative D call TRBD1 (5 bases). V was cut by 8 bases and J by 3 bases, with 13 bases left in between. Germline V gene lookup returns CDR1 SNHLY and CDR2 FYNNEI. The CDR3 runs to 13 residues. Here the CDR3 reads CASGGGVYTEAFF. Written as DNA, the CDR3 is TGTGCCAGCGGGGGGGGAGTCTACACTGAAGCTTTCTTT.